This T cell receptor (beta chain) stems from a study of cytomegalovirus exposure and HLA in healthy donors. With respect to this clone: Its antigen is not known.

The PCR employed 60 Vbeta primers together with 13 Jbeta primers. Sequencing was performed with immunoSEQ multiplex PCR; in TCRdb, only in-frame clones are kept and a portion is missing. This sample yields over 80,000 clones, of which approximately 72% are seen a single time; 13% to 15% belongs to the top ten. Study findings and constraints: Per a prior analysis, the majority of TCR beta V segments were productive roughly 90% or roughly 30% of the time.

V was pared by 6 bases and J by 4 bases, with 14 bases of the junction left unmatched. The CDR3 is made up of 16 amino acids. Germline CDR1 and CDR2: MGHDK and SYGVNS. Sequencing was carried out using PBMCs. This clonotype originated in a woman aged 70-85 years in good health and CMV-seropositive. V gene TRBV25-1 combines with J gene TRBJ2-7, with 8 nucleotides matching TRBD1. The CDR3, as DNA: TGTGCCAGCAGAGGACAGGGATTCACCACCCAATACGAGCAGTACTTC. As protein: CASRGQGFTTQYEQYF.